This TCR beta chain was sequenced during a study of CD8 T cells in Susac syndrome. The authors sequenced TCR beta from blood CD8+ and CD4+ T cells. TEMRA cells underwent FACS enrichment and CD8+ and CD4+ T cells underwent negative isolation. Concerning this clonotype itself: The antigen is unknown.

Study conclusions and caveats: A relatively small number of individuals underwent TCR sequencing and HLA analysis. Clonal expansion was not seen in any Susac syndrome CD4+ T cell repertoire.

The RNA, about 0.5 to 1 ug, was put through reverse transcription using random hexamers. A single record per CDR3 protein comes from TCRdb applying MiXCR to the immunoSEQ multiplex PCR reads. The table includes roughly 200,000 distinct CDR3 sequences, about 95% detected once. Germline CDR1 MNHEY, CDR2 SVGEGT. Trimming at V came to 4 bases and at J to 2 bases, leaving 3 bases not matched to a gene. CDR3 length: 14 amino acids. V usage is TRBV6-2 or TRBV6-3 and J usage is TRBJ2-5; 8 nucleotides line up with TRBD2. This clonotype originated in a human donor with Susac syndrome. The sequenced sample consisted of CD4+ T cells from PBMCs. The CDR3 sequence: CASSFERGQETQYF. The CDR3 DNA reads as TGTGCCAGCAGTTTCGAGCGGGGGCAAGAGACCCAGTACTTC.